This TCR beta chain was captured in a study of T cells in Graves' hyperthyroidism and ophthalmopathy. Study conclusions and caveats: Most thyroid clonotypes expanded above 0.001 appeared in blood too.

This clonotype was counted at least ten times. Its antigen is not identified. Using RNA transcripts as the source, TCR beta CDR3 regions were amplified. HTBI primers drove first-round RT-PCR of the TCR CDR3. In TCRdb, the multiplex PCR reads were re-called with MiXCR into one record per CDR3 protein. Of about 590,000 distinct CDR3 sequences in the sample, approximately 14% were seen once. PBMCs were obtained from 10 ml fresh peripheral blood. V dropped 1 base and J dropped 5; count of bases not matched to a gene: 3. CDR3 length equals 15 residues. The germline V gene encodes CDR1 MGHRA and CDR2 YSYEKL. This receptor was taken from a woman aged 30 to 39 with Graves' hyperthyroidism. The chain is built from TRBV4-1 and TRBJ1-5; 9 bases fit TRBD1. Sequencing was carried out using blood. The CDR3 loop reads CASSQAGQGHQPQHF. The CDR3 bases are TGCGCCAGCAGCCAAGCGGGACAGGGTCATCAGCCCCAGCATTTT.